This TCR beta chain was identified during a study of identical twins. As to this clonotype: What it recognizes is unknown.

Study observations and caveats: Out-of-frame alpha sequences shared between twins exhibited an excess of low generation probability. Beta out-of-frame sequences showed weaker excess twin sharing.

TCRdb ran MiXCR on the 5' RACE reads and lists one entry per CDR3 protein. Counted here are 470,000 or so distinct CDR3 sequences, more than 20% occurring once; the ten biggest clones make up just under 3%. Germline CDR1 is SQVTM and CDR2 is ANQGSEA. This CDR3 region has 15 residues. V was cut by 7 bases and J by 0 bases, with 16 bases left in between. The sample also formed part of further work on T cells expressing NK-cell markers.

The source is a woman aged 18-35 years in good health. The chain is built from TRBV29-1 and TRBJ2-1; tentative D call: TRBD1 (6 bases). The sequenced material came from CD4+ T cells sorted from blood. CDR3 nucleotides: TGCAGCGGCACACCGGACAGTAGCTCCTACAATGAGCAGTTCTTC. It translates to CSGTPDSSSYNEQFF.